The next 14 T cell receptor beta chains were all read from a single sample in a study of CD8 T cell repertoires and HIV-1 epitope variants. Their antigens are not known. Generated by immunoSEQ multiplex PCR, the TCRdb table keeps only in-frame clones and is missing some. The sample contains roughly 4,700 clones, 66% of which appear only once. The sequenced material came from cultured CD8+ T cells derived from PBMCs. The receptors were sampled from a male donor with HIV.

This clone was counted only a few times. This sequence joins TRBV7-2 and TRBJ2-5; D perhaps matches TRBD1 (8 bases). Germline V gene data show CDR1 as SGHTA and CDR2 as FQGNSA. V lost 5 bases and J lost 3, with 13 bases in between. This CDR3 has 14 residues. The CDR3 DNA reads TGTGCCAGCAGCGTAACAGGGGGGGAAGAGACCCAGTACTTC. It codes for CASSVTGGEETQYF.

This clone showed up just a few times. The chain employs TRBV7-7 and TRBJ2-2; TRBD2 matches 7 bases. Germline V gene lookup returns CDR1 SSHAT and CDR2 FNYEAQ (reference sequence). The CDR3 extends over 16 amino acids. The V gene end was trimmed by 4 bases and the J gene end by 1 base; junction bases not matched to a gene: 6. CDR3 amino acids: CASSSFPGGNTGELFF. The CDR3 coding sequence is TGTGCCAGCAGCTCTTTTCCGGGGGGGAACACCGGGGAGCTGTTTTTT. The whole variable domain, filled in from reference TRBV7-7 and TRBJ2-2, reads GAGVSQSPRYKVTKRGQDVTLRCDPISSHATLYWYQQALGQGPEFLTYFNYEAQPDKSGLPSDRFSAERPEGSISTLTIQRTEQRDSAMYRCASSSFPGGNTGELFFGEGSRLTVL.

The rearrangement links TRBV9 to TRBJ2-7; 8 positions agree with TRBD1. Trimming removed 0 bases from V and 0 bases from J; junction bases left unmatched: 5. Germline V lookup: CDR1 SGDLS, CDR2 YYNGEE. The CDR3 has 16 residues. CDR3 in amino acids: CASSVGPGQASYEQYF. Here the CDR3 DNA reads TGTGCCAGCAGCGTAGGTCCGGGACAGGCCTCCTACGAGCAGTACTTC.

CDR3 loop: CASSFSSGGAGEQFF. For the CDR3, the DNA is TGTGCCAGCAGCTTTTCTAGCGGGGGGGCCGGTGAGCAGTTCTTC. V and J are TRBV7-2 and TRBJ2-1; the match to TRBD2 covers 12 bases. Germline assignment: CDR1 SGHTA and CDR2 FQGNSA. The trim removed 3 bases at V and 9 bases at J, leaving 6 bases unmatched. This CDR3 has 15 amino acids.

The rearrangement links TRBV7-2 to TRBJ1-1, with unresolved D. The germline V gene encodes CDR1 SGHTA and CDR2 FQGNSA. V shed 3 bases and J shed 6 bases, with 8 bases lying between them. The CDR3 is 12 residues long. The CDR3 loop is CASSLGNPEAFF. The CDR3 coding sequence is TGTGCCAGCAGCTTGGGTAACCCTGAAGCTTTCTTT.

This clone is labeled as medium-sized. This chain joins TRBV19 and TRBJ2-7, with a possible D match to TRBD1 (6 bases). Per germline, CDR1 LNHDA and CDR2 SQIVND (reference sequence). Trimming left V 1 base short and J 4 bases short, with 14 bases between. This CDR3 contains 15 residues. The CDR3 DNA follows: TGTGCCAGTAGTATAGCTGGGGACACCCTATACGAGCAGTACTTC. It encodes CASSIAGDTLYEQYF.

This clone has only one observation. V and J are TRBV19 and TRBJ2-4, with 7 nucleotides matching TRBD2. With V trimmed by 2 bases and J by 4 bases, 8 bases remained unmatched. Germline CDR1 is LNHDA and CDR2 is SQIVND (reference sequence). The CDR3 extends over 16 amino acids. The CDR3 DNA is TGTGCCAGTAGTATAATAGTGCGGGGGTATAAAAACATTCAGTACTTC. Its translation: CASSIIVRGYKNIQYF.

Turning to this clone: The conserved phenylalanine or tryptophan is not found at the CDR3 terminus, so this likely reflects a read error. The chain is built from TRBV6-5 and TRBJ1-2; 8 bases match TRBD1. Germline V CDR1 and CDR2: MNHEY, SVGAGI. Losses at the gene ends were 0 bases for V and 4 bases for J; bases not matched to a gene: 1. The CDR3 length is 14 residues. CDR3 amino acids: CASSYSDRGYGYTL. The CDR3 coding sequence is TGTGCCAGCAGTTACTCTGACAGGGGCTATGGCTACACCCTC.

The rearrangement joins TRBV6-5 to TRBJ2-6, with a weak D call TRBD2 (6 bases). The germline gives CDR1 MNHEY, CDR2 SVGAGI. Trimming took off 0 bases at V and 2 bases at J, with 8 bases between the two ends. This CDR3 has 16 amino acids. Here the CDR3 reads CASSYSTGAGANVLTF. DNA of the CDR3: TGTGCCAGCAGTTACTCGACGGGGGCTGGGGCCAACGTCCTGACTTTC.

This clone has more than one count but fewer than ten. The chain is built from TRBV4-2 and TRBJ1-4, with D perhaps TRBD1 (6 bases). CDR1 is LGHNA and CDR2 is YNFKEQ in the germline V gene. The CDR3 is 15 amino acids. Trimming removed 0 bases at V and 8 bases at J, with 13 bases between. Here the CDR3 reads CASSQEEGVREKLFF. The DNA of the CDR3 is TGTGCCAGCAGCCAAGAGGAGGGGGTTCGGGAAAAACTGTTTTTT.

V and J are TRBV5-1 and TRBJ2-7; TRBD1 agrees at 10 bases. V dropped 0 bases and J dropped 3; count of bases not matched to a gene: 3. The germline gives CDR1 SGHRS, CDR2 YFSETQ. There are 15 residues in the CDR3. The CDR3 sequence: CASSLAGQGFYEQYF. CDR3 nucleotide sequence: TGCGCCAGCAGCTTGGCGGGACAGGGGTTCTACGAGCAGTACTTC.

This clone was detected only once. The J gene is TRBJ2-7, the V gene TRBV27; D remains unclear. The CDR3 sequence is 13 residues long. CDR1 and CDR2 from the germline V gene are MNHEY and SMNVEV (reference sequence). V lost 5 bases to trimming and J lost 4 bases, with 12 bases between them. DNA for the CDR3: TGTGCCAGCAGTCGGCCCCAAGGATACGAGCAGTACTTC. This encodes CASSRPQGYEQYF.

This clone was seen once. This chain connects TRBV6-6 to TRBJ1-1; a possible D gene is TRBD1 (6 bases). The germline CDR1 and CDR2 sequences are MNHNY and SVGAGI (reference sequence). V dropped 6 bases and J dropped 2 bases, with 13 bases sitting between them. CDR3 length: 14 amino acids. The CDR3 nucleotides read TGTGCCAGCAGGGAAATGGACAGAAACACTGAAGCTTTCTTT. Amino acids: CASREMDRNTEAFF.

The chain carries TRBV4-2 and TRBJ2-2; weak D call: TRBD2 (5 bases). The germline CDR1 and CDR2 sequences are LGHNA and YNFKEQ. This CDR3 spans 15 amino acids. V lost 0 bases to trimming and J lost 4 bases, with 9 bases between them. CDR3 amino acids: CASSQELEGTGELFF. As DNA, the CDR3 is TGTGCCAGCAGCCAAGAACTAGAGGGCACCGGGGAGCTGTTTTTT.